Listed below are T cell receptor beta chains from one sample, sequenced in a study of T cells expressing NK-cell markers. Following a re-call of the 5' RACE reads, TCRdb has one entry per CDR3 protein and lacks DNA. Its listing shows under 200,000 distinct CDR3 sequences. Specimen: blood T cells: a sorted CD56 or NKG2C T cell subset, CD4+ or CD8+ T cells, or bulk PBMC T cells (not recorded which). These receptors were obtained from a woman between 18 and 70 years old in good health. The CDR3 runs from the conserved cysteine through the conserved F or W. Fields, in order: V gene, J gene, CDR3 protein.

V gene: TRBV5-1
J gene: TRBJ2-1
CDR3 protein: CASRSSGTAYNEQFF

V gene: TRBV12-3/TRBV12-4
J gene: TRBJ2-7
CDR3 protein: CASSPDRVAYEQYF

V gene: TRBV7-7
J gene: TRBJ2-6
CDR3 protein: CASSPHVAGLSGANVLTF

V gene: TRBV7-9
J gene: TRBJ2-1
CDR3 protein: CASSFSASNEQFF

V gene: TRBV7-2
J gene: TRBJ2-3
CDR3 protein: CASSLAARAVTDTQYF

V gene: TRBV27
J gene: TRBJ2-2
CDR3 protein: CASSPPINTGELFF

V gene: TRBV12-3/TRBV12-4
J gene: TRBJ1-1
CDR3 protein: CASQQRPNTEAFF

V gene: TRBV10-1
J gene: TRBJ1-5
CDR3 protein: CASTGVVGQQNNQPQHF

V gene: TRBV6-1
J gene: TRBJ2-7
CDR3 protein: CASTRGQGSEQYF

V gene: TRBV5-1
J gene: TRBJ2-3
CDR3 protein: CASSLPSGSSTDTQYF

V gene: TRBV12-3/TRBV12-4
J gene: TRBJ1-5
CDR3 protein: CASSLAGGGNQPQHF

V gene: TRBV2
J gene: TRBJ2-2
CDR3 protein: CASGRASNTGELFF

V gene: TRBV2
J gene: TRBJ1-6
CDR3 protein: CASSSTGKVSPLHF

V gene: TRBV5-4
J gene: TRBJ2-7
CDR3 protein: CASSSGTGPSEQYF

V gene: TRBV5-6
J gene: TRBJ1-2
CDR3 protein: CASSLRDPYGYTF

V gene: TRBV7-3
J gene: TRBJ2-5
CDR3 protein: CASSSGTSGKGETQYF

V gene: TRBV2
J gene: TRBJ1-4
CDR3 protein: CASSGGGGQKEKLFF

V gene: TRBV20-1
J gene: TRBJ2-1
CDR3 protein: CSAPGTTSSYNEQFF